This T cell receptor beta chain was found in a study of CD8 T cells in Susac syndrome. The study sequenced TCR beta in blood CD8+ and CD4+ T cells. Those who served as multiple sclerosis controls were treatment-naive patients with stable or active relapsing-remitting disease. Negative isolation yielded CD8+ and CD4+ T cells; FACS enriched TEMRA cells. RNA amounts of roughly 0.45 to 1 ug underwent reverse transcription with random hexamers. The authors amplified TCR beta CDR3 across 54 Vbeta and 13 Jbeta using immunoSEQ multiplex PCR. TCRdb itself ran the immunoSEQ multiplex PCR reads through MiXCR, one entry per CDR3 protein. Of about 430,000 distinct CDR3 sequences detected, 85% appear once; the ten largest clones hold roughly 0.1%. Germline V gene lookup returns CDR1 MNHNS and CDR2 SASEGT. The germline V and J ends were trimmed by 3 bases and 3 bases, with 20 bases remaining between them. The CDR3 spans 17 residues.

The TCR was taken from a human donor with multiple sclerosis. The chain has TRBV6-1 and TRBJ1-2; D uncertain. The sample taken for sequencing was CD8+ T cells from PBMCs. The CDR3, as DNA: TGTGCCAGCAGTGATGTTCACGGAGGAGAACGGGACTATGGCTACACCTTC. Its translation: CASSDVHGGERDYGYTF.